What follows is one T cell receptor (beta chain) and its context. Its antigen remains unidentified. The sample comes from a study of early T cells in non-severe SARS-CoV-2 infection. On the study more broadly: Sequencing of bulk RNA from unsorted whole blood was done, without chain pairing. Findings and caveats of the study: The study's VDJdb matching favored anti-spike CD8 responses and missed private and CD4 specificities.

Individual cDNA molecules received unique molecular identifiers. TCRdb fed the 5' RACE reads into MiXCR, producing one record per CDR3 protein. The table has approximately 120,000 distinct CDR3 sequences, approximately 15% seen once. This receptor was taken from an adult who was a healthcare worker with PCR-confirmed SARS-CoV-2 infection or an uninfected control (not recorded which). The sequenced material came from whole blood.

The DNA for the CDR3 is TGTGCCAGCAGCCATGCAAATGAGCAGTTCTTC. It encodes CASSHANEQFF. This rearrangement joins TRBV3-1 to TRBJ2-1; D uncertain. CDR1 is LGHDT, CDR2 YNNKEL, per germline (reference sequence). V was clipped by 3 bases and J by 7 bases, with 4 bases between them. The CDR3 spans 11 residues.